This T cell receptor (beta chain) derives from a study of neurological immune-mediated disorders. Study-wide points: A possible signature appeared as one related-CDR3 cluster, in which phylogenetic grouping placed the repertoires of 18 of 34 multiple sclerosis patients. The multiple sclerosis repertoire cluster was not associated with any clinical or MRI feature.

This clonotype was counted only a few times. No antigen is known for it. By 5'RACE with 10-nucleotide random UMIs, the cDNA was made. Via MiXCR, TCRdb re-called the 5' RACE reads, giving one row per CDR3 protein. This sample has tens of thousands of distinct CDR3 sequences, with approximately 6% found just once. Trimming at V came to 7 bases and at J to 3 bases, leaving 12 bases not matched to a gene. This CDR3 has 17 amino acids. Per the germline V gene, CDR1 is MNHEY and CDR2 is SMNVEV (reference sequence). Described time point: longitudinal time-point 2. This chain uses TRBV27 with TRBJ1-4; the match to TRBD1 covers 9 bases. This receptor was taken from a woman aged 55 to 70 with multiple sclerosis. The specimen was PBMCs. CDR3 in amino acids: CASMPTGGGMANEKLFF. DNA of the CDR3: TGTGCCAGCATGCCAACAGGGGGCGGAATGGCTAATGAAAAACTGTTTTTT.